The rows below give T cell receptor beta chains drawn from one sample of a study of cytomegalovirus exposure and HLA in healthy donors. TCRdb keeps only in-frame clones here, not all; method: immunoSEQ multiplex PCR. The data contain about 90,000 clones, roughly 76% of them singletons. What was sequenced was PBMCs. These receptors originate from a woman aged 60-75 years in good health and CMV-seropositive. The CDR3 runs from the conserved cysteine through the conserved F or W. Each record gives: CDR3 length, V gene, clone size, D gene, J gene, CDR3 protein, CDR3 DNA. A D gene is named only where the DNA matches it firmly. Size is omitted from some rows. Given values are once, few, many or a class for expanded clones.

CDR3 length: 13
V gene: TRBV6-5
clone size: -
D gene: -
J gene: TRBJ2-7
CDR3 protein: CASSRAMGAEQYF
CDR3 DNA: TGTGCCAGCAGCCGGGCTATGGGGGCCGAGCAGTACTTC

CDR3 length: 17
V gene: TRBV27
clone size: -
D gene: -
J gene: TRBJ1-2
CDR3 protein: CASSPQAGWGSSYGYTF
CDR3 DNA: TGTGCCAGCAGTCCCCAGGCAGGCTGGGGCTCCTCCTATGGCTACACCTTC

CDR3 length: 14
V gene: TRBV6-6
clone size: -
D gene: TRBD2
J gene: TRBJ2-7
CDR3 protein: CASHAGGPSHEQYF
CDR3 DNA: TGTGCCAGCCATGCGGGGGGGCCTTCCCACGAGCAGTACTTC

CDR3 length: 12
V gene: TRBV6-5
clone size: -
D gene: -
J gene: TRBJ2-7
CDR3 protein: CASSPGNYEQYF
CDR3 DNA: TGTGCCAGCAGTCCAGGGAACTACGAGCAGTACTTC

CDR3 length: 15
V gene: TRBV4-1
clone size: -
D gene: -
J gene: TRBJ1-3
CDR3 protein: CASSLEDMSGNTIYF
CDR3 DNA: TGCGCCAGCAGCCTAGAGGACATGTCTGGAAACACCATATATTTT

CDR3 length: 15
V gene: TRBV27
clone size: -
D gene: -
J gene: TRBJ2-1
CDR3 protein: CASSLGAGPYNEQFF
CDR3 DNA: TGTGCCAGCAGTTTAGGTGCGGGGCCCTACAATGAGCAGTTCTTC

CDR3 length: 15
V gene: TRBV4-2
clone size: -
D gene: -
J gene: TRBJ2-2
CDR3 protein: CASSQDSQPGGELFF
CDR3 DNA: TGTGCCAGCAGCCAAGACTCCCAGCCGGGCGGGGAGCTGTTTTTT

CDR3 length: 14
V gene: TRBV5-1
clone size: -
D gene: -
J gene: TRBJ2-3
CDR3 protein: CASSSQDGADTQYF
CDR3 DNA: TGCGCCAGCAGCTCGCAAGACGGGGCAGATACGCAGTATTTT

CDR3 length: 17
V gene: TRBV28
clone size: -
D gene: -
J gene: TRBJ2-1
CDR3 protein: CASSYSFSRNSYNEQFF
CDR3 DNA: TGTGCCAGCAGCTATTCCTTTTCCCGAAACTCCTACAATGAGCAGTTCTTC

CDR3 length: 14
V gene: TRBV2
clone size: -
D gene: -
J gene: TRBJ1-6
CDR3 protein: CASSVIGANSPLHF
CDR3 DNA: TGTGCCAGCAGTGTTATAGGGGCCAATTCACCCCTCCACTTT

CDR3 length: 12
V gene: TRBV7-2
clone size: -
D gene: -
J gene: TRBJ2-7
CDR3 protein: CASSLQGYEQYF
CDR3 DNA: TGTGCCAGCAGCCTGCAGGGCTACGAGCAGTACTTC

CDR3 length: 15
V gene: TRBV5-6
clone size: -
D gene: TRBD2
J gene: TRBJ2-7
CDR3 protein: CASSLGLAGPYEQYF
CDR3 DNA: TGTGCCAGCAGCTTGGGGCTAGCGGGCCCCTACGAGCAGTACTTC

CDR3 length: 13
V gene: TRBV28
clone size: few
D gene: -
J gene: TRBJ1-2
CDR3 protein: CASRGGRVGGYTF
CDR3 DNA: TGTGCCAGCAGGGGGGGACGAGTCGGTGGCTACACCTTC

CDR3 length: 15
V gene: TRBV10-3
clone size: once
D gene: TRBD1
J gene: TRBJ2-2
CDR3 protein: CAISGLGGRTGELFF
CDR3 DNA: TGTGCCATCAGTGGTCTAGGGGGCCGCACCGGGGAGCTGTTTTTT

CDR3 length: 11
V gene: TRBV10-3
clone size: -
D gene: -
J gene: TRBJ1-1
CDR3 protein: CAIRGNTEAFF
CDR3 DNA: TGTGCCATCAGGGGCAACACTGAAGCTTTCTTT

CDR3 length: 14
V gene: TRBV15
clone size: -
D gene: TRBD2
J gene: TRBJ2-7
CDR3 protein: CATRAAGGSYEQYF
CDR3 DNA: TGCGCCACCAGAGCAGCGGGAGGGTCCTACGAGCAGTACTTC

CDR3 length: 12
V gene: TRBV29-1
clone size: -
D gene: TRBD2
J gene: TRBJ2-7
CDR3 protein: CSVDRSGGEQYF
CDR3 DNA: TGCAGCGTCGACAGAAGCGGGGGCGAGCAGTACTTC

CDR3 length: 15
V gene: TRBV7-9
clone size: -
D gene: TRBD1
J gene: TRBJ1-6
CDR3 protein: CASSDGQGYNSPLHF
CDR3 DNA: TGTGCCAGCAGCGACGGACAGGGGTATAATTCACCCCTCCACTTT

CDR3 length: 14
V gene: TRBV6-5
clone size: -
D gene: TRBD1
J gene: TRBJ1-1
CDR3 protein: CASSEYTGATEAFF
CDR3 DNA: TGTGCCAGCAGCGAATACACAGGGGCAACTGAAGCTTTCTTT

CDR3 length: 14
V gene: TRBV13
clone size: once
D gene: TRBD1
J gene: TRBJ1-2
CDR3 protein: CASSQRGLGYGYTF
CDR3 DNA: TGTGCCAGCAGCCAGAGGGGGCTCGGCTATGGCTACACCTTC

CDR3 length: 14
V gene: TRBV2
clone size: -
D gene: TRBD1
J gene: TRBJ1-5
CDR3 protein: CASGRQGGNQPQHF
CDR3 DNA: TGTGCCAGCGGCCGACAGGGAGGAAATCAGCCCCAGCATTTT

CDR3 length: 16
V gene: TRBV30
clone size: -
D gene: -
J gene: TRBJ2-7
CDR3 protein: CAWSVRGRALYYEQYF
CDR3 DNA: TGTGCCTGGAGTGTAAGGGGCAGGGCCCTATACTACGAGCAGTACTTC

CDR3 length: 13
V gene: TRBV29-1
clone size: -
D gene: -
J gene: TRBJ2-5
CDR3 protein: CSGAWSYQETQYF
CDR3 DNA: TGCAGCGGGGCCTGGTCGTACCAAGAGACCCAGTACTTC

CDR3 length: 13
V gene: TRBV5-4
clone size: -
D gene: -
J gene: TRBJ2-2
CDR3 protein: CASSLDITGELFF
CDR3 DNA: TGTGCCAGCAGCTTGGACATAACCGGGGAGCTGTTTTTT

CDR3 length: 14
V gene: TRBV12-5
clone size: -
D gene: -
J gene: TRBJ2-3
CDR3 protein: CASGLVGPTGTQYF
CDR3 DNA: TGTGCTAGTGGTTTGGTTGGCCCCACAGGCACGCAGTATTTT

CDR3 length: 13
V gene: TRBV11-2
clone size: -
D gene: -
J gene: TRBJ2-5
CDR3 protein: CASSERGTKTQYF
CDR3 DNA: TGTGCCAGCAGCGAAAGGGGGACGAAGACCCAGTACTTC

CDR3 length: 12
V gene: TRBV7-9
clone size: -
D gene: -
J gene: TRBJ2-3
CDR3 protein: CSSRTSTDTQYF
CDR3 DNA: TGTTCCAGCAGAACATCCACAGATACGCAGTATTTT

CDR3 length: 16
V gene: TRBV2
clone size: -
D gene: -
J gene: TRBJ2-5
CDR3 protein: CASTFSGTLIQETQYF
CDR3 DNA: TGTGCCAGCACCTTCTCCGGGACACTTATACAAGAGACCCAGTACTTC

CDR3 length: 15
V gene: TRBV13
clone size: -
D gene: -
J gene: TRBJ2-2
CDR3 protein: CASSYWGQNTGELFF
CDR3 DNA: TGTGCCAGCAGTTATTGGGGCCAGAACACCGGGGAGCTGTTTTTT

CDR3 length: 12
V gene: TRBV28
clone size: -
D gene: -
J gene: TRBJ2-7
CDR3 protein: CASSSYTGEQYF
CDR3 DNA: TGTGCCAGCAGTTCCTACACGGGCGAGCAGTACTTC

CDR3 length: 11
V gene: TRBV29-1
clone size: -
D gene: -
J gene: TRBJ2-1
CDR3 protein: CSAGRTGEQFF
CDR3 DNA: TGCAGCGCCGGACGGACTGGGGAGCAGTTCTTC

CDR3 length: 15
V gene: TRBV11-3
clone size: -
D gene: TRBD1
J gene: TRBJ2-5
CDR3 protein: CASSSGQGRQETQYF
CDR3 DNA: TGTGCCAGCAGCTCTGGACAGGGCCGACAAGAGACCCAGTACTTC

CDR3 length: 14
V gene: TRBV28
clone size: -
D gene: TRBD1
J gene: TRBJ1-1
CDR3 protein: CASSSHDREPEAFF
CDR3 DNA: TGTGCCAGCAGCTCCCATGACAGGGAACCTGAAGCTTTCTTT